The 18 T cell receptor beta chains in this list originate from one sample, sequenced in a study of T cells in Graves' hyperthyroidism and ophthalmopathy. What was amplified from RNA transcripts were TCR beta CDR3 regions. During a first-round RT-PCR of the TCR CDR3, the HTBI primer set was used. TCRdb recomputed calls from the multiplex PCR reads with MiXCR, one row per CDR3 protein. There are around 690,000 distinct CDR3 sequences in the sample; less than 25% occur only once, and roughly 30% lies in the top ten. Sequenced material: blood. The receptors were sampled from a man younger than 45 with Graves' ophthalmopathy.

This clonotype has just a few counts. V usage is TRBV28 and J usage is TRBJ1-2; 9 nucleotides match TRBD1. The length of the CDR3 is 15 residues. Germline loops: CDR1 MDHEN, CDR2 SYDVKM. With 5 bases clipped from V and 3 bases from J, the junction kept 7 bases outside the gene matches. The CDR3 region is CASSAPGQGDYGYTF. The CDR3 DNA reads TGTGCCAGCAGTGCTCCGGGACAGGGTGACTATGGCTACACCTTC.

The V gene is TRBV10-3, the J gene TRBJ2-7; D uncertain. V gave up 6 bases and J gave up 0 bases, with 12 bases separating them. There are 14 residues in the CDR3. Germline CDR1 is ENHRY and CDR2 is SYGVKD. The CDR3 is CAIRPGPSSYEQYF. CDR3 sequence (DNA): TGTGCCATCAGGCCCGGGCCTAGCTCCTACGAGCAGTACTTC.

This clonotype showed up many times. The rearrangement links TRBV30 to TRBJ2-7; D is unresolved. Trimming pared 1 base from V and 2 bases from J, leaving 12 bases between. The CDR3 length is 14 residues. Germline V gene lookup returns CDR1 GTSNPN and CDR2 SVGIG (reference sequence). CDR3 coding DNA: TGTGCCTGGAGTGGAGGCGACGGAGCCTACGAGCAGTACTTC. It is translated as CAWSGGDGAYEQYF.

This clonotype was seen a few times. V is TRBV12-3 or TRBV12-4 and J is TRBJ1-1; D unclear. V shed 7 bases and J shed 1 base, with 4 bases lying between them. This CDR3 spans 11 amino acids. The CDR3 protein is CASTRNTEAFF. CDR3 in DNA: TGTGCCAGCACCAGGAACACTGAAGCTTTCTTT.

The rearrangement joins TRBV25-1 to TRBJ2-5; unclear D gene. The CDR3 loop spans 13 amino acids. Germline-derived CDR1 and CDR2 are MGHDK and SYGVNS. Deletions cut 2 bases from V and 11 bases from J, with 15 bases between. The DNA for the CDR3 is TGTGCCAGCAGTGAAATCTTCTTCCGGACGCAGTACTTC. Amino acid sequence: CASSEIFFRTQYF. Looking up the rest from reference TRBV25-1 and TRBJ2-5 gives the full variable domain: EADIYQTPRYLVIGTGKKITLECSQTMGHDKMYWYQQDPGMELHLIHYSYGVNSTEKGDLSSESTVSRIRTEHFPLTLESARPSHTSQYLCASSEIFFRTQYFGPGTRLLVL.

This clonotype showed up many times. This chain connects TRBV20-1 to TRBJ2-7, with TRBD2 identical over 7 bases. Looked up from germline, CDR1 is DFQATT and CDR2 is SNEGSKA (reference sequence). The CDR3 loop spans 16 amino acids. Germline trimming cut 3 bases from V and 0 bases from J; bases unmatched to any gene: 11. Written as DNA, the CDR3 is TGCAGTGCTAGGGAACCCTTAGCGGGCAGCTCCTACGAGCAGTACTTC. It specifies CSAREPLAGSSYEQYF.

For this clonotype: A much more abundant neighbour one base away suggests this may be a read error. The chain uses TRBV11-2 and TRBJ2-1; 10 positions agree with TRBD2. This CDR3 is 15 amino acids long. V gave up 1 base and J gave up 7 bases; unmatched junction bases: 4. CDR1 and CDR2 (germline): SGHAT, FQNNGV. The CDR3 reads CASSLVSGRINEQFF. CDR3 nucleotide sequence: TGTGCCAGCAGCTTAGTTAGCGGGAGGATTAATGAGCAGTTCTTC.

The gene calls are TRBV7-3 and TRBJ2-7; 11 bases align to TRBD2. The V gene's germline CDR1 is SGHTA and CDR2 FQGTGA. With V trimmed by 6 bases and J by 5 bases, 12 bases remained unmatched. This CDR3 is 16 amino acids long. The DNA for the CDR3 is TGTGCCAGCAGTTCCCCATGGGCTAGCGGGAGGCACGAGCAGTACTTC. This encodes CASSSPWASGRHEQYF.

This clonotype was detected many times. The chain combines TRBV28 with TRBJ1-1; possible D gene TRBD1, 6 bases. Trimming removed 3 bases at V and 2 bases at J, with 10 bases between. Germline CDR1 is MDHEN and CDR2 is SYDVKM. This CDR3 region has 14 residues. CDR3 in amino acids: CASSFRGENTEAFF. CDR3 DNA sequence: TGTGCCAGCAGTTTCAGGGGTGAAAACACTGAAGCTTTCTTT. The variable domain in full, completed from reference TRBV28 and TRBJ1-1, reads DVKVTQSSRYLVKRTGEKVFLECVQDMDHENMFWYRQDPGLGLRLIYFSYDVKMKEKGDIPEGYSVSREKKERFSLILESASTNQTSMYLCASSFRGENTEAFFGQGTRLTVV.

This sequence joins TRBV5-1 and TRBJ2-7, with D possibly TRBD1 on 6 matching bases. V lost 4 bases to trimming and J lost 2 bases, with 10 bases between them. CDR1 is SGHRS, CDR2 YFSETQ, per germline. The CDR3 extends over 13 amino acids. The CDR3 nucleotides are TGCGCCAGCAGCCGGGACAAAGCCTACGAGCAGTACTTC. Its protein product is CASSRDKAYEQYF.

The rearrangement uses TRBV6-1 and TRBJ2-3, with TRBD1 identical over 10 bases. V trimming: 5 bases; J trimming: 1 base; junction bases outside the gene matches: 6. This CDR3 region has 16 residues. From germline, CDR1 is MNHNS and CDR2 SASEGT. CDR3: CASSLDRGLGTDTQYF. CDR3 DNA: TGTGCCAGCAGTCTTGACAGGGGGCTTGGCACAGATACGCAGTATTTT.

This rearrangement joins TRBV11-2 to TRBJ2-7; D is uncertain. CDR3 size: 14 residues. Looked up from germline, CDR1 is SGHAT and CDR2 is FQNNGV. Trimming took off 1 base at V and 3 bases at J, with 10 bases between the two ends. In DNA form, the CDR3 reads TGTGCCAGCAGCTTAGGCCAACGCGACTACGAGCAGTACTTC. It translates to CASSLGQRDYEQYF.

Many counts were recorded for this clonotype. The V and J genes are TRBV13 and TRBJ2-1; D remains ambiguous. The ends were cut back, 4 bases at V and 2 bases at J, with 9 bases in the middle. Looked up from germline, CDR1 is PRHDT and CDR2 is FYEKMQ (reference sequence). This CDR3 region has 14 residues. CDR3 DNA sequence: TGTGCCAGCAGCTCCACCTTCACCTACAATGAGCAGTTCTTC. Its translation is CASSSTFTYNEQFF.

The chain couples TRBV29-1 to TRBJ2-7; a weak D match, TRBD2 (5 bases). Per germline, CDR1 SQVTM and CDR2 ANQGSEA. The CDR3 covers 11 residues. Trimming shortened V by 4 bases and J by 4 bases, and 8 bases separated the two germline ends. The CDR3 DNA follows: TGCAGCGTTGCGAGGGAATACGAGCAGTACTTC. As protein: CSVAREYEQYF.

This clonotype was observed a handful of times. V is TRBV27 and J is TRBJ2-1; 16 bases fit TRBD2. V shed 7 bases and J 9 bases; nucleotides not matched to a gene: 6. CDR1 is MNHEY and CDR2 is SMNVEV in the germline V gene (reference sequence). The CDR3 spans 15 residues. CDR3 amino acids: CASIEGTSGRAEQFF. The CDR3 DNA reads TGTGCCAGCATCGAAGGGACTAGCGGGAGGGCTGAGCAGTTCTTC.

This clonotype was observed at least ten times. CDR3 nucleotide sequence: TGTGCCTGGAGGTTCAGCTACGAGCAGTACTTC. This sequence encodes CAWRFSYEQYF. The chain carries TRBV30 and TRBJ2-7; D gene ambiguous. Germline V gene sequence: CDR1 GTSNPN, CDR2 SVGIG (reference sequence). V was pared by 3 bases and J by 3 bases, with 6 bases between. This CDR3 comprises 11 residues.

The chain uses TRBV11-2 and TRBJ2-7; TRBD2 matches at 7 bases. There are 14 residues in the CDR3. The J segment lost 2 bases and the V segment lost 6 bases, leaving 7 bases of the junction unmatched. Germline CDR1 reads SGHAT; CDR2 reads FQNNGV. DNA for the CDR3: TGTGCCAGCAGTCTAGCGGAGGGGACCTACGAGCAGTACTTC. Its translation is CASSLAEGTYEQYF. The whole variable domain, filled in from reference TRBV11-2 and TRBJ2-7, reads EAGVAQSPRYKIIEKRQSVAFWCNPISGHATLYWYQQILGQGPKLLIQFQNNGVVDDSQLPKDRFSAERLKGVDSTLKIQPAKLEDSAVYLCASSLAEGTYEQYFGPGTRLTVT.

The CDR3 sequence: CASSVGLAGGVHTGELFF. DNA of the CDR3: TGTGCCAGCAGCGTAGGGCTAGCGGGAGGGGTCCACACCGGGGAGCTGTTTTTT. The chain has TRBV9 and TRBJ2-2, with TRBD2 matching 12 bases. With V trimmed by 0 bases and J by 3 bases, 6 bases remained unmatched. Germline-derived CDR1 and CDR2 are SGDLS and YYNGEE. The CDR3 is made up of 18 amino acids.